This TCR beta chain was identified in a study of OX40 agonist ivuxolimab in advanced cancers. The study's findings and limits: More expanded clones were found, on average, in CD8+ than in CD4+ T cells.

The count of this clone is one. Its antigen is still unknown. Repertoires were generated with immunoSEQ multiplex PCR, while TCRdb's copy carries only in-frame clones and drops some. The sample lists roughly 60,000 clones; 80% to 90% were seen once. The CDR3 covers 12 residues. V was shortened by 8 bases and J by 4 bases, with 10 bases between the two germline ends. Germline V gene data show CDR1 as LNHNV and CDR2 as YYDKDF (reference sequence). The chain has TRBV15 and TRBJ2-3, with no clear D. The sample consisted of CD4+ or CD8+ T cells sorted from blood, taken in a trial of the OX40 agonist ivuxolimab. This sequence was found in an adult with an advanced solid tumor such as melanoma, head and neck, liver or kidney cancer. CDR3 region: CATLSPSDTQYF. CDR3 bases: TGTGCCACCTTGTCTCCCTCAGATACGCAGTATTTT.